The sample holds a few counts of the clone carrying this TCR beta chain. Its target is unknown. This sample was included in a study of T-cell reconstitution after alpha-beta-depleted transplantation in children. Study results and caveats: Hyperexpanded clones declined; after one year, newly produced T cells mostly supplied diversity.

V lost 3 bases and J lost 0, with 6 bases in between. Germline V gene data show CDR1 as SGHRS and CDR2 as YFSETQ. This CDR3 region has 14 residues. Molecular barcoding with unique molecular identifiers was used for the TCRbeta library. Each CDR3 protein gets one entry after TCRdb re-called the PCR reads with MiXCR. The repertoire holds some 450,000 distinct CDR3 sequences, with roughly 44% as singletons. The chain combines TRBV5-1 with TRBJ2-2; tentative D call: TRBD1 (6 bases). The receptor was derived from a girl aged 2-10 years with aplastic anemia, due to receive a stem cell transplant. The sequencing here drew on PBMCs, taken before TCRalphabeta/CD19-depleted stem cell transplant. CDR3 nucleotide sequence: TGCGCCAGCAGCTGGGACACGAACACCGGGGAGCTGTTTTTT. Translated: CASSWDTNTGELFF.